These 13 T cell receptor beta chains were all obtained from the same sample, sequenced in a study of T cell clonality in common variable immunodeficiency. Assay: immunoSEQ multiplex PCR; the TCRdb copy retains only in-frame clones and omits some. The sample has around 47,000 clones, none seen only once. Sequencing used peripheral blood mononuclear cells. These receptor sequences come from a person between 18 and 75 years old in good health.

This clone showed up many times. Sequencing ends 3 residues short of the CDR3 end; the germline J gene provides the rest. The chain carries TRBV6-1 and TRBJ2-7, with D possibly TRBD2 on 5 matching bases. Trimming took off 2 bases at V and 3 bases at J, with 17 bases between the two ends. Germline lookup yields CDR1 MNHNS and CDR2 SASEGT. The CDR3 contains 16 residues. The DNA read from the CDR3 is TGTGCCAGCAGTGAAAGTTGGCTAGCCCTGGGCTACGAG. Amino acid sequence: CASSESWLALGYE. The whole CDR3 protein reads CASSESWLALGYEQYF.

This clone was counted at least ten times. From the germline J gene comes the end of the CDR3, since the read stops 3 residues before it. The chain uses TRBV5-4 and TRBJ1-2; 7 bases line up with TRBD1. Germline CDR1 SGHNT, CDR2 YYREEE (reference sequence). CDR3 length: 13 amino acids. V was clipped by 4 bases and J by 4 bases; unmatched bases: 4. The part of the CDR3 DNA that was read is TGTGCCAGCAGCAGGGACAGCTTCTATGGC. Its translation is CASSRDSFYG. The complete CDR3 protein is CASSRDSFYGYTF.

This clone was counted many times. The read is 3 residues too short to cover the CDR3 end, so that end is filled in from the germline J gene. This rearrangement joins TRBV5-4 to TRBJ1-6; 8 bases are a match to TRBD1. Germline CDR1 reads SGHNT; CDR2 reads YYREEE (reference sequence). CDR3 size: 14 residues. Trimming took 4 bases from V and 6 from J; bases not matched to a gene: 3. The chain's CDR3 is CASSRDRGNSPLHF. The CDR3 DNA, read in part, is TGTGCCAGCAGCCGAGACAGGGGTAATTCACCC.

This clone appeared many times. Read coverage stops 3 residues before the CDR3 terminus; the germline J gene supplies the remainder. The chain is built from TRBV12-3 or TRBV12-4 and TRBJ1-3; 9 bases are a match to TRBD1. The CDR3 loop spans 17 amino acids. J was trimmed by 1 base and V by 5 bases; bases with no gene match: 9. The CDR3 reads CASSRGQGFASGNTIYF. The covered CDR3 bases are TGTGCCAGCAGTCGAGGACAGGGGTTCGCTTCTGGAAACACC.

This clone has a count of ten or more. Sequencing ends 3 residues short of the CDR3 end; the germline J gene provides the rest. The J gene is TRBJ1-2, the V gene TRBV30, with D possibly being TRBD1 (6 bases). CDR3 length: 17 residues. V dropped 5 bases and J dropped 4 bases, with 26 bases sitting between them. From germline, CDR1 is GTSNPN and CDR2 SVGIG (reference sequence). The CDR3 DNA, read in part, is TGTGCCTGGCGAGGACAGCAGCCTCCACAGTTCTTCTATGGC. Amino acid sequence: CAWRGQQPPQFFYG. The complete CDR3 sequence is CAWRGQQPPQFFYGYTF.

This clone came up many times. The read ends 3 residues early relative to the CDR3; the germline J gene fills the gap. This rearrangement joins TRBV7-6 to TRBJ1-2; perhaps TRBD1 as D (5 bases). V was clipped by 1 base and J by 6 bases, with 9 bases between them. The length of the CDR3 is 13 residues. Germline V gives CDR1 SGHVS, CDR2 FNYEAQ. CDR3 sequence reads: CASSLELGDGYTF. CDR3 bases read: TGTGCCAGCAGCTTAGAGTTAGGGGATGGC.

The table lists this clone with many counts. The CDR3 goes on 3 residues after the read ends, and that part is filled in from the germline J gene. J is TRBJ2-3 and V is TRBV19, with 8 nucleotides matching TRBD2. V lost 1 base, J lost 2 bases, and 11 bases stayed unmatched. The CDR3 covers 18 residues. The V gene's germline CDR1 is LNHDA and CDR2 SQIVND (reference sequence). Partial CDR3 DNA: TGTGCCAGTAGTATAGGATGGATACGCGGGAGGTCCACAGATACG. Its translation is CASSIGWIRGRSTDT. The full CDR3 protein reads CASSIGWIRGRSTDTQYF.

There are many counts of this clone. The sequenced fragment ends 3 residues before the CDR3 boundary, so the rest is inferred from the germline J gene. The J gene is TRBJ2-2, the V gene TRBV6-4; 12 positions agree with TRBD2. J lost 7 bases, V lost 8 bases, and 11 bases had no gene match. CDR1 MRHNA and CDR2 SNTAGT come from the germline V gene. The CDR3 loop spans 16 amino acids. The CDR3 here is CASGATSGSKVGELFF. CDR3 bases read: TGTGCCAGCGGGGCGACTAGCGGGAGTAAGGTCGGGGAG.

This clone was observed many times. The read ends 3 residues shy of where the CDR3 ends; the end is completed using the germline J gene. V gene TRBV28 combines with J gene TRBJ1-5; D remains unclear. CDR3 length equals 15 residues. The germline V gene encodes CDR1 MDHEN and CDR2 SYDVKM. Trimming stripped 2 bases from V and 2 bases from J, with 10 bases between. The covered CDR3 bases are TGTGCCAGCAGTTTAATCGGGTACGGCAATCAGCCC. Protein: CASSLIGYGNQP. In full, the CDR3 is CASSLIGYGNQPQHF.

Many counts were recorded for this clone. The read is 3 residues too short to cover the CDR3 end, so that end is filled in from the germline J gene. The chain recombines TRBV11-3 with TRBJ2-1, with 7 bases aligning to TRBD1. Trimming cost V 4 bases and J 9 bases; bases outside gene matches: 6. The germline CDR1 and CDR2 sequences are SGHNT and YENEEA. The CDR3 covers 13 residues. The CDR3 bases that were read are TGTGCCAGCAGCTCACAGGGGAAGGGTGAG. Translation gives CASSSQGKGE. The whole CDR3 reads CASSSQGKGEQFF.

This clone was seen ten or more times. The sequenced fragment ends 3 residues before the CDR3 boundary, so the rest is inferred from the germline J gene. The chain joins TRBV20-1 to TRBJ2-3; TRBD2 matches at 11 bases. The germline gives CDR1 DFQATT, CDR2 SNEGSKA (reference sequence). CDR3 length: 13 amino acids. The covered CDR3 bases are TGCAGTGCTACCGGGACTAGCGGTACAACG. Translation: CSATGTSGTT. The full CDR3 sequence reads CSATGTSGTTQYF.

The sample holds a few counts of this clone. The junction shows a germline mismatch at one end, possibly a read error. The CDR3 is cut off 3 residues early in the read; its end comes from the germline J gene. The J gene is TRBJ1-4, the V gene TRBV7-6; 7 bases align to TRBD1. From germline, CDR1 is SGHVS and CDR2 FNYEAQ. This CDR3 has 18 residues. The CDR3 sequence is CASSLEGQTIVTNKKLFF. The CDR3 DNA, read in part, is TGTGCCAGCAGCTTAGAGGGACAGACTATTGTAACTAATAAAAAA.

This clone was observed at least ten times. The read gets to within 3 residues of the CDR3 end, and the germline J gene fills in the rest. This chain uses TRBV6-2 or TRBV6-3 with TRBJ2-1, with D tentatively TRBD2 (6 bases). Per germline, CDR1 MNHEY and CDR2 SVGEGT. There are 16 residues in the CDR3. V shed 0 bases and J shed 4 bases, with 13 bases lying between them. The CDR3 sequence: CASSYSSGVLYNEQFF. Incomplete CDR3 DNA: TGTGCCAGCAGTTACTCTTCGGGGGTCCTGTACAATGAG.